This TCR beta chain appears in the sequencing data of a study of identical twins. Findings and caveats of the study: Analyses of zero insertions could be partly confounded by invariant MAIT and iNKT cells. For monozygotic twins, models underestimated out-of-frame TCR alpha sharing.

Unique molecular identifiers were present on the cDNA, and a universal primer site came from template switching. TCRdb used MiXCR to reprocess the 5' RACE reads, holding one entry per CDR3 protein. The sample records some 240,000 distinct CDR3 sequences, about 8.3% being singletons. This clonotype turned up a few times. The antigen is unknown. This CDR3 is 14 amino acids long. Germline lookup yields CDR1 KGHDR and CDR2 SFDVKD. V lost 0 bases to trimming and J lost 3 bases, with 4 bases between them. These data are also associated with another study on yellow fever vaccine responses in identical twins.

The TCR originated in a woman aged 18 to 35 in good health. The chain joins TRBV24-1 to TRBJ2-2, with D unclear. Sequencing was performed on CD8+ T cells sorted from blood. CDR3 sequence: CATSDLGDTGELFF. DNA for the CDR3: TGTGCCACCAGTGATTTGGGAGACACCGGGGAGCTGTTTTTT.